Below are 29 T cell receptor beta chains sequenced from a single sample in a study of blood T cell repertoires in COVID-19. The assay was immunoSEQ multiplex PCR, and TCRdb's table has in-frame clones only and misses some. The table has some 210,000 clones, almost 85% seen once. Sequenced sample: peripheral blood. These receptors came from a woman in her 70s with active or convalescent COVID-19.

The genes are TRBV28 and TRBJ2-7, with TRBD1 identical over 7 bases. The CDR3 consists of 15 residues. Trimming removed 7 bases from V and 2 bases from J; junction bases left unmatched: 11. CDR1 is MDHEN, CDR2 SYDVKM, per germline. The CDR3 DNA sequence: TGTGCCAGCACGACACAGGGGTTTAGTCCCTACGAGCAGTACTTC. The encoded protein is CASTTQGFSPYEQYF. Filled out from reference TRBV28 and TRBJ2-7, the complete variable domain reads DVKVTQSSRYLVKRTGEKVFLECVQDMDHENMFWYRQDPGLGLRLIYFSYDVKMKEKGDIPEGYSVSREKKERFSLILESASTNQTSMYLCASTTQGFSPYEQYFGPGTRLTVT.

The J gene is TRBJ1-5, the V gene TRBV7-9, with D unclear. Germline V gene data show CDR1 as SEHNR and CDR2 as FQNEAQ (reference sequence). The ends were cut back, 5 bases at V and 4 bases at J, with 9 bases in the middle. The CDR3 runs 13 residues. In DNA form, the CDR3 reads TGTGCCAGCAGCACAAGCGCAAATCAGCCCCAGCATTTT. Protein sequence: CASSTSANQPQHF.

The chain is built from TRBV5-1 and TRBJ2-7, with D hard to call. This CDR3 comprises 14 residues. Trimming stripped 6 bases from V and 1 base from J, with 14 bases between. Germline CDR1 and CDR2: SGHRS and YFSETQ. CDR3 residues: CASKSSATSYEQYF. The CDR3 DNA reads TGCGCCAGCAAGTCAAGCGCCACATCCTACGAGCAGTACTTC.

This clone occurred a few times. The V and J genes are TRBV30 and TRBJ1-1; D is uncertain. V was cut by 0 bases and J by 5 bases, with 10 bases left in between. The CDR3 totals 13 residues. The V gene's germline CDR1 is GTSNPN and CDR2 SVGIG (reference sequence). Written as DNA, the CDR3 is TGTGCCTGGAGTGTAAGAGGCGCAACTGAAGCTTTCTTT. Amino acid sequence: CAWSVRGATEAFF.

This chain uses TRBV3-1 (or the pseudogene TRBV3-2) with TRBJ1-1, with no clear D. Trimming pared 5 bases from V and 8 bases from J, leaving 27 bases between. CDR1 is LGHDT, CDR2 YNNKEL, per germline (reference sequence). CDR3 length: 17 residues. This chain's CDR3 is CASSFLLGSLSAGEAFF. DNA of the CDR3: TGTGCCAGCAGCTTCCTTCTAGGGTCCCTATCCGCGGGCGAAGCTTTCTTT.

A note on this clone: The CDR3 does not close with the conserved phenylalanine or tryptophan, likely indicating a read error. No DNA is shown, since the ends of the CDR3 on it are uncertain; the CDR3 is the one TCRdb lists. This chain joins TRBV2 and TRBJ2-7; the table's D call, TRBD1, was not checked against the DNA. CDR1 and CDR2 from the germline V gene are SNHLY and FYNNEI. Counting both end residues, the CDR3 totals 11 amino acids. The CDR3 is CASRGQGRECI.

The chain carries TRBV3-1 (or the pseudogene TRBV3-2) and TRBJ2-7; TRBD2 agrees at 14 bases. The CDR3 loop spans 16 amino acids. The germline CDR1 and CDR2 sequences are LGHDT and YNNKEL (reference sequence). The V and J ends lost 4 bases and 4 bases, in that order; junction bases with no gene match: 6. The CDR3 reads CASSRTSGRSSYEQYF. CDR3 in DNA: TGTGCCAGCAGCCGGACTAGCGGGAGGTCCTCTTACGAGCAGTACTTC.

This chain links TRBV19 with TRBJ1-1, with D perhaps TRBD1 (5 bases). This CDR3 spans 14 amino acids. Trimming left V 3 bases short and J 1 base short, with 9 bases between. Germline lookup yields CDR1 LNHDA and CDR2 SQIVND (reference sequence). CDR3 sequence reads: CASSIQQGNTEAFF. Here the CDR3 DNA reads TGTGCCAGTAGTATCCAGCAGGGGAACACTGAAGCTTTCTTT.

This clone has ten or more counts. The chain carries TRBV13 and TRBJ2-7, with 8 positions matching TRBD2. The V gene's germline CDR1 is PRHDT and CDR2 FYEKMQ (reference sequence). The V gene end was trimmed by 5 bases and the J gene end by 2 bases; junction bases not matched to a gene: 5. The CDR3 runs to 14 residues. The CDR3 here is CASSPDGRAYEQYF. The CDR3 bases are TGTGCCAGCAGCCCCGACGGGAGGGCCTACGAGCAGTACTTC.

DNA of the CDR3: TGTGCCAGCAGCTTCAGCACAGGGGGTTACAATGAGCAGTTCTTC. Translation gives CASSFSTGGYNEQFF. V is TRBV7-8 and J is TRBJ2-1, with 8 bases aligning to TRBD1. CDR1 and CDR2 (germline): SGHVS, FQNEAQ. After removal of 3 bases from V and 4 bases from J, the junction contained 5 bases not matched to a gene. The CDR3 spans 15 residues. Filled out from reference TRBV7-8 and TRBJ2-1, the complete variable domain reads GAGVSQSPRYKVAKRGQDVALRCDPISGHVSLFWYQQALGQGPEFLTYFQNEAQLDKSGLPSDRFFAERPEGSVSTLKIQRTQQEDSAVYLCASSFSTGGYNEQFFGPGTRLTVL.

The chain recombines TRBV10-3 with TRBJ2-3; TRBD2 is a possible D gene (6 bases). The CDR3 consists of 14 residues. The ends were cut back, 8 bases at V and 1 base at J, with 13 bases in the middle. Looked up from germline, CDR1 is ENHRY and CDR2 is SYGVKD. The DNA for the CDR3 is TGTGCCATCTGGGGCGGGAAAGGCACAGATACGCAGTATTTT. As protein: CAIWGGKGTDTQYF.

This chain connects TRBV6-2 or TRBV6-3 to TRBJ1-2; 10 positions agree with TRBD1. The CDR3 consists of 15 residues. The germline V gene has CDR1 MNHEY and CDR2 SVGEGT. The J segment lost 7 bases and the V segment lost 2 bases, leaving 7 bases of the junction unmatched. DNA of the CDR3: TGTGCCAGCAGTTACCCGACAGGGGGCGCGATTGGCTACACCTTC. This gives the protein CASSYPTGGAIGYTF.

Comments on this clone: Sequence at one end of the junction differs from germline and may be a read error. The rearrangement uses TRBV7-9 and TRBJ2-1; 9 bases match TRBD2. CDR3 length equals 15 residues. Germline values: CDR1 SEHNR, CDR2 FQNEAQ (reference sequence). CDR3 nucleotides: TGTGCCAGCAGCCTAGCGGGACTAAGGGCCAATGAGCAGTTCTTC. Translating gives CASSLAGLRANEQFF.

The chain is built from TRBV5-1 and TRBJ2-5; TRBD2 aligns across 13 bases. Germline V gene sequence: CDR1 SGHRS, CDR2 YFSETQ. Unmatched junction bases numbered 7, after V lost 6 bases and J lost 5 bases. The CDR3 has 15 amino acids. The chain's CDR3 is CASTQGLAGVETQYF. The DNA for the CDR3 is TGCGCCAGCACGCAAGGACTAGCGGGAGTGGAGACCCAGTACTTC.

J is TRBJ2-7 and V is TRBV6-5; 10 nucleotides line up with TRBD2. CDR1 and CDR2 from the germline V gene are MNHEY and SVGAGI. V lost 6 bases, J lost 2 bases, and 4 bases stayed unmatched. This CDR3 has 14 amino acids. CDR3 protein: CASSKREGPYEQYF. The CDR3 nucleotides read TGTGCCAGCAGCAAGCGGGAGGGGCCCTACGAGCAGTACTTC.

The chain links TRBV5-4 to TRBJ2-2; 8 nucleotides align to TRBD2. This CDR3 contains 16 residues. CDR1 SGHNT and CDR2 YYREEE come from the germline V gene (reference sequence). V lost 0 bases and J lost 0; bases outside the gene matches: 1. CDR3 protein: CASSLDSGANTGELFF. As DNA, the CDR3 is TGTGCCAGCAGCTTGGATAGCGGGGCGAACACCGGGGAGCTGTTTTTT. Based on the CDR3 plus reference TRBV5-4 and TRBJ2-2, the full variable domain is ETGVTQSPTHLIKTRGQQVTLRCSSQSGHNTVSWYQQALGQGPQFIFQYYREEENGRGNFPPRFSGLQFPNYSSELNVNALELDDSALYLCASSLDSGANTGELFFGEGSRLTVL.

In nucleotides, the CDR3 is TGTGCCAGCAGCTTTACGGTCGGGGAGCTGTTTTTT. Its translation: CASSFTVGELFF. This sequence joins TRBV7-9 and TRBJ2-2; D not certain. From germline, CDR1 is SEHNR and CDR2 FQNEAQ (reference sequence). The CDR3 length is 12 residues. The germline V and J ends were trimmed by 3 bases and 7 bases, with 6 bases remaining between them.

This sequence joins TRBV10-3 and TRBJ2-1; 10 bases line up with TRBD2. Losses at the gene ends were 3 bases for V and 6 bases for J; bases not matched to a gene: 2. The CDR3 contains 14 residues. Germline V gene sequence: CDR1 ENHRY, CDR2 SYGVKD. The CDR3 loop reads CAISDGTSVNEQFF. For the CDR3, the DNA is TGTGCCATCAGTGACGGGACTAGCGTCAATGAGCAGTTCTTC.

This chain uses TRBV27 with TRBJ2-7, with a tentative D call TRBD2 (6 bases). There are 12 residues in the CDR3. From germline, CDR1 is MNHEY and CDR2 SMNVEV (reference sequence). V gave up 5 bases and J gave up 6 bases, with 11 bases separating them. Here the CDR3 reads CASSLVSGEQYF. CDR3 DNA: TGTGCCAGCAGTCTAGTTAGCGGCGAGCAGTACTTC.

The chain links TRBV5-6 to TRBJ2-5, with D possibly being TRBD2 (5 bases). The V end lost 2 bases, the J end lost 4 bases, and 9 bases lay between the germline ends. CDR1 is SGHDT, CDR2 YYEEEE, per germline. The length of the CDR3 is 13 residues. CDR3 loop: CASSLTGLETQYF. The DNA of the CDR3 is TGTGCCAGCAGCTTAACGGGATTAGAGACCCAGTACTTC.

This chain uses TRBV7-8 with TRBJ1-1; 10 nucleotides line up with TRBD1. Germline V gene data show CDR1 as SGHVS and CDR2 as FQNEAQ. CDR3 length: 17 amino acids. The V and J ends lost 2 bases and 0 bases, in that order; junction bases with no gene match: 6. The CDR3 region is CASSLRDRGGMNTEAFF. CDR3 DNA sequence: TGTGCCAGCAGCTTAAGGGACAGGGGAGGAATGAACACTGAAGCTTTCTTT.

This chain joins TRBV6-5 and TRBJ2-1, with a tentative D call TRBD1 (5 bases). This CDR3 comprises 11 residues. V was clipped by 6 bases and J by 9 bases, with 9 bases between them. The germline V gene encodes CDR1 MNHEY and CDR2 SVGAGI. For the CDR3, the DNA is TGTGCCAGCAGCCGACAGTCTGAGCAGTTCTTC. The encoded protein is CASSRQSEQFF.

This chain uses TRBV2 with TRBJ2-5; 7 bases fit TRBD2. The J segment lost 3 bases and the V segment lost 6 bases, leaving 10 bases of the junction unmatched. Germline loops: CDR1 SNHLY, CDR2 FYNNEI. The CDR3 sequence is 15 residues long. DNA for the CDR3: TGTGCCAGCAGCCGTCTCCGGGACTACGAAGAGACCCAGTACTTC. It codes for CASSRLRDYEETQYF.

V and J are TRBV7-2 and TRBJ2-5, with TRBD2 matching 13 bases. The V gene end was trimmed by 5 bases and the J gene end by 5 bases; junction bases not matched to a gene: 5. Germline CDR1 and CDR2: SGHTA and FQGNSA. The CDR3 consists of 15 residues. The CDR3 is CASSRETSGRETQYF. The CDR3 nucleotides read TGTGCCAGCAGCCGCGAGACTAGCGGGAGGGAGACCCAGTACTTC.

This clone has a single count. The chain couples TRBV19 to TRBJ2-7, with 10 bases identical to TRBD2. CDR1 and CDR2 from the germline V gene are LNHDA and SQIVND (reference sequence). The ends lost 5 bases at V and 2 bases at J; junction bases unmatched: 6. There are 15 residues in the CDR3. This CDR3 reads CASSPTSGTTYEQYF. The CDR3 region has the DNA TGTGCCAGTAGTCCTACTAGCGGGACTACCTACGAGCAGTACTTC.

The chain recombines TRBV3-1 (or the pseudogene TRBV3-2) with TRBJ2-1; D is uncertain. CDR1 is LGHDT, CDR2 YNNKEL, per germline (reference sequence). This CDR3 spans 13 amino acids. With 4 bases removed from V and 7 bases from J, the gap between germline ends came to 11 bases. The chain's CDR3 is CASSRRVDNEQFF. CDR3 sequence (DNA): TGTGCCAGCAGCCGGAGAGTTGATAATGAGCAGTTCTTC.

J is TRBJ2-1 and V is TRBV27, with D uncertain. Germline lookup yields CDR1 MNHEY and CDR2 SMNVEV (reference sequence). V gave up 5 bases and J gave up 0 bases, with 8 bases separating them. The CDR3 has 14 amino acids. The CDR3, as DNA: TGTGCCAGCAGTGCCAAGAGCTCCTACAATGAGCAGTTCTTC. This sequence encodes CASSAKSSYNEQFF.

This chain joins TRBV19 and TRBJ2-7; possibly TRBD2 for D (6 bases). V was pared by 5 bases and J by 2 bases, with 13 bases between. CDR1 and CDR2 from the germline V gene are LNHDA and SQIVND (reference sequence). This CDR3 is 14 amino acids long. The CDR3 nucleotides read TGTGCCAGTAGTTCCGGGAGAGGGACCTACGAGCAGTACTTC. It codes for CASSSGRGTYEQYF. Looking up the rest from reference TRBV19 and TRBJ2-7 gives the full variable domain: DGGITQSPKYLFRKEGQNVTLSCEQNLNHDAMYWYRQDPGQGLRLIYYSQIVNDFQKGDIAEGYSVSREKKESFPLTVTSAQKNPTAFYLCASSSGRGTYEQYFGPGTRLTVT.

The genes are TRBV28 and TRBJ1-3; maybe TRBD1 (6 bases). V lost 5 bases, J lost 3 bases, and 14 bases lay in between. The CDR3 covers 15 residues. In germline, CDR1 is MDHEN, CDR2 SYDVKM. Here the CDR3 reads CASSVTGRLGNTIYF. The CDR3 DNA sequence: TGTGCCAGCAGTGTGACAGGCCGACTTGGAAACACCATATATTTT.